This entry lists 17 T cell receptor beta chains sequenced from one sample in a study of blood T cells in healthy people across ages. Sample-barcoded 5' priming and a J-beta primer mix drove a second PCR of roughly 6 to 12 cycles. TCRdb recomputed calls from the 5' RACE reads with MiXCR, one row per CDR3 protein. This sample has some 1.1 million distinct CDR3 sequences, with 35% to 40% found just once. The sample consisted of blood. Receptors were obtained from a man younger than 35 in good health.

This clonotype was counted a few times. The V call is TRBV6-1, the J call TRBJ1-1; the D is unclear. The germline V gene has CDR1 MNHNS and CDR2 SASEGT. The V end lost 0 bases, the J end lost 3 bases, and 5 bases lay between the germline ends. The CDR3 runs to 13 residues. CDR3 in DNA: TGTGCCAGCAGTGAAGCGCATTACACTGAAGCTTTCTTT. It is translated as CASSEAHYTEAFF.

The table lists this clonotype with a few counts. V and J are TRBV6-5 and TRBJ1-2, with unresolved D. The CDR3 runs 13 residues. Trimming pared 6 bases from V and 1 base from J, leaving 9 bases between. The germline V gene has CDR1 MNHEY and CDR2 SVGAGI. CDR3 DNA sequence: TGTGCCAGCAGCCGCGACGTTAACTATGGCTACACCTTC. Its protein is CASSRDVNYGYTF.

This clonotype has a single count. V usage is TRBV6-6 and J usage is TRBJ1-5, with D perhaps matching TRBD1 (6 bases). Trimming shortened V by 7 bases and J by 1 base, and 14 bases separated the two germline ends. The CDR3 spans 15 residues. The germline V gene has CDR1 MNHNY and CDR2 SVGAGI (reference sequence). The CDR3 loop reads CASTEDRISNQPQHF. The CDR3 bases are TGTGCCAGCACCGAGGACAGAATAAGCAATCAGCCCCAGCATTTT.

The rearrangement joins TRBV25-1 to TRBJ1-1; the D is unclear. V was trimmed by 3 bases and J by 0 bases, leaving 8 bases between them. Germline assignment: CDR1 MGHDK and CDR2 SYGVNS. The CDR3 loop spans 14 amino acids. In nucleotides, the CDR3 is TGTGCCAGCAGTGATCAGCGGATGAACACTGAAGCTTTCTTT. It encodes CASSDQRMNTEAFF.

The chain combines TRBV7-9 with TRBJ1-4; 8 nucleotides line up with TRBD1. From germline, CDR1 is SEHNR and CDR2 FQNEAQ (reference sequence). The V and J ends lost 1 base and 2 bases, in that order; junction bases with no gene match: 9. The CDR3 length is 18 residues. The CDR3 sequence: CASSLEGRGLRTNEKLFF. CDR3 nucleotides: TGTGCCAGCAGCTTAGAAGGCAGGGGGCTCAGGACTAATGAAAAACTGTTTTTT.

This clonotype was counted only a few times. The chain joins TRBV13 to TRBJ1-2; D is uncertain. V lost 2 bases and J 3 bases, leaving 10 bases between the germline ends. Per germline, CDR1 PRHDT and CDR2 FYEKMQ (reference sequence). This CDR3 is built from 14 residues. The CDR3 sequence: CASSLKATYYGYTF. The CDR3 bases are TGTGCCAGCAGCTTAAAGGCTACTTACTATGGCTACACCTTC.

This clonotype was seen a few times. The chain has TRBV7-2 and TRBJ2-1; D might be TRBD2 (5 bases). There are 11 residues in the CDR3. Between the trimmed V and J ends, which lost 5 bases and 14 bases, there was a span of 13 bases. Germline V gene lookup returns CDR1 SGHTA and CDR2 FQGNSA. CDR3 nucleotides: TGTGCCAGCAGCCTTTTCGGGGATGAGTTCTTC. As protein: CASSLFGDEFF.

The chain joins TRBV10-3 to TRBJ2-7; 9 nucleotides line up with TRBD2. TRBJ2-5 matches the DNA end more closely, so the J call is doubtful. Per germline, CDR1 ENHRY and CDR2 SYGVKD. The CDR3 covers 15 residues. DNA of the CDR3: TGTGCCATCAGTGATGGTAGCGGGGGACAAGAGACCCAGTACTTC. It is translated as CAISDGSGGQETQYF.

This chain uses TRBV6-5 with TRBJ2-3; D may be TRBD2 (5 bases). CDR3 length: 15 residues. Germline values: CDR1 MNHEY, CDR2 SVGAGI. Trimming removed 7 bases from V and 1 base from J, with 15 bases in between. The CDR3 nucleotides are TGTGCCAGCACCTACACGGGGTACGGCACAGATACGCAGTATTTT. Its protein product is CASTYTGYGTDTQYF.

The table lists this clonotype with a few counts. The chain links TRBV4-3 to TRBJ2-1; D may be TRBD1 (5 bases). Germline V lookup: CDR1 LGHNA, CDR2 YSLEER. The CDR3 contains 12 residues. Trimming shortened V by 5 bases and J by 9 bases, and 11 bases separated the two germline ends. For the CDR3, the DNA is TGCGCCAGCAGCAGGGGAAAGAGTGAGCAGTTCTTC. Protein: CASSRGKSEQFF.

This clonotype was recorded a few times. J is TRBJ1-2 and V is TRBV4-3; D call uncertain. The CDR3 has 9 amino acids. Trimming stripped 10 bases from V and 11 bases from J, with 11 bases between. Germline assignment: CDR1 LGHNA and CDR2 YSLEER. For the CDR3, the DNA is TGCGCCACCGAGGAAACTTACACCTTC. It encodes CATEETYTF.

The gene calls are TRBV5-5 and TRBJ2-2; D perhaps matches TRBD1 (6 bases). V dropped 4 bases and J dropped 5 bases, with 24 bases sitting between them. The germline V gene encodes CDR1 SGHKS and CDR2 YYEKEE (reference sequence). The CDR3 runs 18 residues. The CDR3 region has the DNA TGTGCCAGCAGCCCGGCCCCCTCCGGGACACGAAATACCGGGGAGCTGTTTTTT. The encoded protein is CASSPAPSGTRNTGELFF.

The sample holds one count of this clonotype. This sequence joins TRBV20-1 and TRBJ1-3; 8 nucleotides line up with TRBD1. V was clipped by 6 bases and J by 0 bases; unmatched bases: 16. Germline V lookup: CDR1 DFQATT, CDR2 SNEGSKA (reference sequence). There are 18 residues in the CDR3. The CDR3 loop reads CSASRAGGLRDSGNTIYF. DNA for the CDR3: TGCAGTGCCTCTCGGGCAGGGGGCTTACGTGACTCTGGAAACACCATATATTTT.

The rearrangement joins TRBV6-2 or TRBV6-3 to TRBJ2-7; 7 bases are shared with TRBD2. This CDR3 is built from 15 residues. Germline trimming cut 0 bases from V and 0 bases from J; bases unmatched to any gene: 2. Germline lookup yields CDR1 MNHEY and CDR2 SVGEGT. In DNA, the CDR3 is TGTGCCAGCAGTTACTCGGGGGGGAGCTCCTACGAGCAGTACTTC. It specifies CASSYSGGSSYEQYF.

This clonotype was seen repeatedly, ten times or more. The CDR3 region is CASSGNNEQFF. The CDR3 bases are TGTGCCAGCAGCGGAAACAATGAGCAGTTCTTC. The chain is built from TRBV9 and TRBJ2-1; D uncertain. The V end lost 3 bases, the J end lost 5 bases, and 3 bases lay between the germline ends. The CDR3 is made up of 11 amino acids. Per germline, CDR1 SGDLS and CDR2 YYNGEE.

This clonotype appeared a few times. The J gene is TRBJ1-2, the V gene TRBV4-3; D uncertain. The germline gives CDR1 LGHNA, CDR2 YSLEER. V was trimmed by 0 bases and J by 8 bases, leaving 10 bases between them. There are 13 residues in the CDR3. CDR3 DNA: TGCGCCAGCAGCCAAGATATGGGTGAGGGCTACACCTTC. This sequence encodes CASSQDMGEGYTF.

The chain employs TRBV20-1 and TRBJ1-4; D remains ambiguous. V gave up 1 base and J gave up 7 bases, with 19 bases separating them. CDR1 is DFQATT and CDR2 is SNEGSKA in the germline V gene (reference sequence). This CDR3 comprises 16 residues. The CDR3 reads CSARAQDGPGVEKLFF. CDR3 DNA sequence: TGCAGTGCTAGAGCCCAAGACGGGCCTGGGGTTGAAAAACTGTTTTTT.